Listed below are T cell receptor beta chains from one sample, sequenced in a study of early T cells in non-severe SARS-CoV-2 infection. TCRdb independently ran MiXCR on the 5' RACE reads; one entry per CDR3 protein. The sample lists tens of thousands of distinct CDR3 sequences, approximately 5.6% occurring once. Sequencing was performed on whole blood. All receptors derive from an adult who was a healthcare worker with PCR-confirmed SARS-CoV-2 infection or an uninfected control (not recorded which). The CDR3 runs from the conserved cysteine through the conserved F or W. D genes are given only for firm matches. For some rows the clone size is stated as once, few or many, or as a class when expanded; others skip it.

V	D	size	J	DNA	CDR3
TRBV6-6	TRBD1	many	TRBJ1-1	TGTGCCAGCAGTTACTCAGGCGGGATCAGGGGGGAAAACACTGAAGCTTTCTTT	CASSYSGGIRGENTEAFF
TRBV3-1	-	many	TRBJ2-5	TGTGCCAGCAGCCAAGTAGACAGTAGAGGGGAAGAGACCCAGTACTTC	CASSQVDSRGEETQYF
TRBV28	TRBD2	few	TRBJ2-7	TGTGCCAGCAGTTTATGGGTCGGGACTAGCGGGAGCGAGCAGTACTTC	CASSLWVGTSGSEQYF
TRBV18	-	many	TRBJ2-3	TGTGCCAGCTCACCTACCAACGGAGATACGCAGTATTTT	CASSPTNGDTQYF
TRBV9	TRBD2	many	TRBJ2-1	TGTGCCAGCAGCGTAGGAAAGTGGCGGGGGTCCTACAATGAGCAGTTCTTC	CASSVGKWRGSYNEQFF
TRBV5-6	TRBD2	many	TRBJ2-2	TGTGCCAGCAGCAGACTAGCGGAGAGGTCCGGGGAGCTGTTTTTT	CASSRLAERSGELFF
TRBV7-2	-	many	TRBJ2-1	TGTGCCAGCAGCTTAGGGGTGTGGCGGGGGCCCTACAATGAGCAGTTCTTC	CASSLGVWRGPYNEQFF
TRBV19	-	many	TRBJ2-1	TGTGCCAGTAGTGTCGACACCTACAATGAGCAGTTCTTC	CASSVDTYNEQFF
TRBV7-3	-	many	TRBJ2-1	TGTGCCAGCAGCTTAACACCCTCGGACGGCTACAATGAGCAGTTCTTC	CASSLTPSDGYNEQFF
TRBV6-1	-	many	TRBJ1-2	TGTGCCAGCAGAGAGAACTATGGCTACACCTTC	CASRENYGYTF
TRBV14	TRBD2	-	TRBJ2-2	TGTGCCAGCAGCCAACGGACTAGCGGTACCGGGGAGCTGTTTTTT	CASSQRTSGTGELFF
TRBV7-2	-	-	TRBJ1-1	TGTGCCAGCAGCTCCGCAATCCTGAACACTGAAGCTTTCTTT	CASSSAILNTEAFF
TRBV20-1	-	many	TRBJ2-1	TGCAGTGCTAGAGCGTACGATAGAGCGGACAATGAGCAGTTCTTC	CSARAYDRADNEQFF
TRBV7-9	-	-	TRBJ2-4	TGTGCCAGCAGCTCAGGCTTAGCCAAAAACATTCAGTACTTC	CASSSGLAKNIQYF
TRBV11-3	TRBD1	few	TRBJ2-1	TGTGCCAGCAGCCAGGGGGACATCCAGTGGTATGAGCAGTTCTTC	CASSQGDIQWYEQFF
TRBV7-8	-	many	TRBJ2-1	TGTGCCAGCAGTCCGGACCCCTCCTACAATGAGCAGTTCTTC	CASSPDPSYNEQFF
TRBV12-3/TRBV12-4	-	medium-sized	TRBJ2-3	TGTGCCAGCAGCCTGACAGATACGCAGTATTTT	CASSLTDTQYF
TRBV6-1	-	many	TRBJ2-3	TGTGCCAGCAGTGAAGTGAGGAGAGATACGCAGTATTTT	CASSEVRRDTQYF
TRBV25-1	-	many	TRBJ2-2	-	CASSEFGAGELFF
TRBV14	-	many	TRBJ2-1	TGTGCCAGCAGCCCGGGACCGGACGACAATGAGCAGTTCTTC	CASSPGPDDNEQFF
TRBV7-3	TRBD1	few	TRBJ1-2	TGTGCCAGCAGTTTACAGGGGGCATTAGGCTACACCTTC	CASSLQGALGYTF
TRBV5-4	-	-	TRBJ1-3	TGTGCCAGCAGCTTGGGGAACGACCGGGGGGCTGGTGGAAACACCATATATTTT	CASSLGNDRGAGGNTIYF
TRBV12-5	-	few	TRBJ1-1	TGTGCTAGTGGTCTAGACACTGAAGCTTTCTTT	CASGLDTEAFF
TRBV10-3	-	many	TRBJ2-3	TGTGCCATCAAAACGACAGTTTTAGATACGCAGTATTTT	CAIKTTVLDTQYF
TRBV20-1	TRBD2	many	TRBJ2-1	TGCAGTGCTAGACTAGCGGGACTCTACAATGAGCAGTTCTTC	CSARLAGLYNEQFF
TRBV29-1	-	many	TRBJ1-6	TGCAGCGTTGCCTTCGGGGGGGATAATTCACCCCTCCACTTT	CSVAFGGDNSPLHF
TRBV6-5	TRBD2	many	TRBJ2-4	TGTGCCAGCAGTTACTCGCTAGCGGGGCTAGCCAAAAACATTCAGTACTTC	CASSYSLAGLAKNIQYF
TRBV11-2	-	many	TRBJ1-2	TGTGCCAGCAGCTTTGCCGGGGACTATGGCTACACCTTC	CASSFAGDYGYTF
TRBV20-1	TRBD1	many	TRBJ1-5	TGCAGTGCTAGACCCGGACAGGGACATCAGCCCCAGCATTTT	CSARPGQGHQPQHF
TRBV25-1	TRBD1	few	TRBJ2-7	TGTGCCAGCCTCAAGGCAGGGGGCTACGAGCAGTACTTC	CASLKAGGYEQYF
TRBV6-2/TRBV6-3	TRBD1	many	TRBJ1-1	TGTGCCAGCAGTTACTCGAGGAAACAGGGGCAAATGAACACTGAAGCTTTCTTT	CASSYSRKQGQMNTEAFF
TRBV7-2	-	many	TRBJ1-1	TGTGCCAGCAGCTTAGGTGTGCTGGGGGAATCTGAAGCTTTCTTT	CASSLGVLGESEAFF
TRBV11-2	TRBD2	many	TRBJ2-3	TGTGCCAGCAGCTTATTAACGGGAGGGACAGATACGCAGTATTTT	CASSLLTGGTDTQYF
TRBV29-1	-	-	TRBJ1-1	TGCAGCGTCTCATTAGGACAGACTACTGAAGCTTTCTTT	CSVSLGQTTEAFF
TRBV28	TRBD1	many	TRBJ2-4	TGTGCCAGCAGTTCGGACAGGGGGCTGGCCAAAAACATTCAGTACTTC	CASSSDRGLAKNIQYF
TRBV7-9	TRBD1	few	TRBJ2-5	TGTGCCAGCAGCTTAACGACAGGGGTAGAGACCCAGTACTTC	CASSLTTGVETQYF
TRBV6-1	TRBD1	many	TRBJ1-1	TGTGCCAGCAGTGAAAGACAGGGTTGGACTTTCTTT	CASSERQGWTFF
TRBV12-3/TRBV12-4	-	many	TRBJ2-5	TGTGCCAGCAGTTTAGGTTGGCGGAGCAAGAAAGAGACCCAGTACTTC	CASSLGWRSKKETQYF
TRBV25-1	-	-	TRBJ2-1	TGTGCCAGCAGTGCATCTAGAGGCCTGTTGGATGAGCAGTTCTTC	CASSASRGLLDEQFF
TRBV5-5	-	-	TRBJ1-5	TGTGCCAGCAGCTTGGAGGCAACATCCAATCAGCCCCAGCATTTT	CASSLEATSNQPQHF